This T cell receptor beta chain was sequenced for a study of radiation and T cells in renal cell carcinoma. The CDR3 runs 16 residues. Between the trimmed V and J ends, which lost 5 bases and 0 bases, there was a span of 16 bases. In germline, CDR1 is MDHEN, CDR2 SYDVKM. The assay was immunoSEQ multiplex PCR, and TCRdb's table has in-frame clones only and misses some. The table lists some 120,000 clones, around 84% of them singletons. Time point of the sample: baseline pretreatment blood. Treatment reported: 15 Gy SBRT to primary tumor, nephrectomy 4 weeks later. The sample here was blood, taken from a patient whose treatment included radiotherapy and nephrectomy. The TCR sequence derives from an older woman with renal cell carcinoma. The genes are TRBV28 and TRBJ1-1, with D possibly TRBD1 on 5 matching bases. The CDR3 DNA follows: TGTGCCAGCAGTCGGGCAGGGAGTCCCTTGAACACTGAAGCTTTCTTT. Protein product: CASSRAGSPLNTEAFF.